These 2 T cell receptor beta chains originate from one sample sequenced in a study of patients and donors after allogeneic stem cell transplantation. Each CDR3 protein gets one entry after TCRdb re-called the RT-PCR reads with MiXCR. The table includes about a million distinct CDR3 sequences, approximately 18% detected once. Material: blood, either unsorted or a sorted T cell fraction (not recorded which). The receptors shown here come from a human donor who was either an allogeneic HSCT recipient or a stem cell or donor lymphocyte infusion donor (not recorded which). It is not recorded whose cells these are; they may come from a transplant donor.

This clonotype was seen a few times. This chain joins TRBV12-3 or TRBV12-4 and TRBJ2-3; D is unresolved. V was cut by 2 bases and J by 5 bases, with 5 bases left in between. The CDR3 loop spans 12 amino acids. The CDR3 spells CASSLSQDTQYF. CDR3 DNA: TGTGCCAGCAGTTTATCCCAAGATACGCAGTATTTT.

The V call is TRBV9, the J call TRBJ2-5; 9 positions match TRBD1. The length of the CDR3 is 15 residues. Per the germline V gene, CDR1 is SGDLS and CDR2 is YYNGEE. The V gene end was trimmed by 0 bases and the J gene end by 2 bases; junction bases not matched to a gene: 2. This chain's CDR3 is CASSVVGQGQETQYF. The CDR3 nucleotides read TGTGCCAGCAGCGTAGTTGGACAGGGGCAAGAGACCCAGTACTTC.